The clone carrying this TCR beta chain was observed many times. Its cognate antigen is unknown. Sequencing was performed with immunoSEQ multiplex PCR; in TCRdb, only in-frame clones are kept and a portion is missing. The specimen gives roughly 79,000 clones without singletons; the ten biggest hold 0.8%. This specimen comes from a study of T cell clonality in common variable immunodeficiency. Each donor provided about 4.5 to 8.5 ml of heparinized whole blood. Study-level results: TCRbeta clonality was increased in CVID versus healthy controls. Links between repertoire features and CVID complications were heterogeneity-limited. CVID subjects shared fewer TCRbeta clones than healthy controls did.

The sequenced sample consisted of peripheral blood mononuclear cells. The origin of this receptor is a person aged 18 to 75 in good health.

CDR3: CASSLLGLAGDTQYF. The covered CDR3 bases are TGTGCCAGCAGCTTGCTTGGACTAGCGGGAGATACG. The rearrangement links TRBV5-6 to TRBJ2-3; 11 bases map to TRBD2. The sequence runs out 3 residues before the end of the CDR3; the remainder is reconstructed from the germline J gene. CDR1 is SGHDT, CDR2 YYEEEE, per germline. The CDR3 is made up of 15 amino acids. Unmatched junction bases numbered 3, after V lost 1 base and J lost 5 bases.